One sample yielded the 2 T cell receptor beta chains listed below, sequenced in a study of T cell repertoires and HLA-DP antigens. Their antigens are not known. TCRdb's table, derived via immunoSEQ multiplex PCR, lists solely in-frame clones and lacks some. This table has roughly 73,000 clones, roughly 77% appearing once. The sample was CD4+ T cells from PBMCs. These receptors came from a man aged 55-75 years in good health and CMV-seronegative.

J is TRBJ1-5 and V is TRBV7-2; D is undetermined. The germline V gene has CDR1 SGHTA and CDR2 FQGNSA. The CDR3 runs 14 residues. Trimming took off 1 base at V and 5 bases at J, with 9 bases between the two ends. The CDR3 bases are TGTGCCAGCAGCTTAGGTGGCAGAGATCAGCCCCAGCATTTT. It is translated as CASSLGGRDQPQHF.

In this sample, this clone turned up once. The chain recombines TRBV7-8 with TRBJ1-3; the D gene is possibly TRBD1 (5 bases). This CDR3 has 15 residues. Per germline, CDR1 SGHVS and CDR2 FQNEAQ. V lost 5 bases, J lost 4 bases, and 15 bases lay in between. CDR3 amino acids: CASSPRRGGGNTIYF. CDR3 DNA sequence: TGTGCCAGCAGCCCTCGGCGGGGCGGCGGAAACACCATATATTTT.